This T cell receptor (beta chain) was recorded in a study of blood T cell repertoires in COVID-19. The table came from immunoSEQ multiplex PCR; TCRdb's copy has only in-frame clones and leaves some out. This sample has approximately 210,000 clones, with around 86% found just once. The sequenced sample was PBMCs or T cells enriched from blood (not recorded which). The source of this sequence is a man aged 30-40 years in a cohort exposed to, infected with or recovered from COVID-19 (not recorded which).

The CDR3 is CASSQQQRQGGETQYF. CDR3 sequence (DNA): TGCGCCAGCAGCCAACAACAAAGACAGGGGGGAGAGACCCAGTACTTC. The rearrangement joins TRBV4-1 to TRBJ2-5; 9 bases fit TRBD1. The CDR3 sequence is 16 residues long. Germline lookup yields CDR1 MGHRA and CDR2 YSYEKL. J was trimmed by 4 bases and V by 2 bases; bases with no gene match: 8.